A single T cell receptor beta chain is shown here with its context. These data are taken from a study of CD8 T cells in ankylosing spondylitis. The CDR3 totals 13 residues. Germline V gene data show CDR1 as SGHAT and CDR2 as FQNNGV. V lost 5 bases and J lost 2; bases outside the gene matches: 3. Molecular-barcoded quantitative 5'-RACE produced these TCR beta libraries. From the 5' RACE reads, TCRdb called clonotypes with MiXCR, one entry per CDR3 protein. The sample shows 250,000 to 350,000 distinct CDR3 sequences, around 20% of them seen only once. This sequence originates from a female donor with ankylosing spondylitis or in good health (not recorded which). Sequencing was done on a sample of blood, either unsorted or a sorted T cell fraction (not recorded which). The V gene is TRBV11-2, the J gene TRBJ2-7, with TRBD1 matching over 7 bases. In nucleotides, the CDR3 is TGTGCCAGCAGCGCAGGGACAGCCTACGAGCAGTACTTC. Protein product: CASSAGTAYEQYF.